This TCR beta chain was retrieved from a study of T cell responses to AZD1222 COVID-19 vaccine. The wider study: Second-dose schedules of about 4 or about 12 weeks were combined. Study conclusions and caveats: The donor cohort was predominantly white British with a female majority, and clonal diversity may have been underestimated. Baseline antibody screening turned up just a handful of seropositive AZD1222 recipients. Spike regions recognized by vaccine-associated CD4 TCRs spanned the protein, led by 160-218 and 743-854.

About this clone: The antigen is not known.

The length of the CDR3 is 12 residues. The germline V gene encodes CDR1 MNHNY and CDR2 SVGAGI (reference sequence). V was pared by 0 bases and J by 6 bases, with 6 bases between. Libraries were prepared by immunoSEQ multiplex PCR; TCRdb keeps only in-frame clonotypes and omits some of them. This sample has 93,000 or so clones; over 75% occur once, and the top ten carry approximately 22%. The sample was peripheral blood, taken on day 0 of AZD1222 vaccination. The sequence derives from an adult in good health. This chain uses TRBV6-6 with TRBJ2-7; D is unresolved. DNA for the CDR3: TGTGCCAGCAGTTACTCTAAATCCGAGCAGTACTTC. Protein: CASSYSKSEQYF.